The source of this T cell receptor (beta chain) is a study of early T cells in non-severe SARS-CoV-2 infection. Study in general: Sequenced material consisted of bulk RNA (from unsorted whole blood), and chains were unpaired.

MiXCR, applied by TCRdb to the 5' RACE reads, yields one record per CDR3 protein. The sample has 90,000 or so distinct CDR3 sequences; under 15% are singletons. Germline V gene lookup returns CDR1 LGHDT and CDR2 YNNKEL (reference sequence). This CDR3 has 14 residues. Trimming left V 4 bases short and J 7 bases short, with 14 bases between. Concerning this clonotype: Its antigen is currently unknown.

Study-wide results and caveats: VDJdb matching skewed toward anti-spike CD8 responses, missing private and CD4 specificities.

This receptor was obtained from an adult who was a healthcare worker with PCR-confirmed SARS-CoV-2 infection or an uninfected control (not recorded which). J is TRBJ1-5 and V is TRBV3-1; D not certain. Sequencing used whole blood. CDR3 loop: CASSRWMTEQPQHF. The CDR3 nucleotides are TGTGCCAGCAGCCGATGGATGACCGAGCAGCCCCAGCATTTT.